The source of this TCR beta chain is a study of beta chain features in type 1 diabetes. This clone has only a few counts. Every bit of the isolated RNA underwent reverse transcription, so sequencing read expressed TCRB transcripts. Sequencing was performed with immunoSEQ multiplex PCR; in TCRdb, only in-frame clones are kept and a portion is missing. The sample consists of over 150,000 clones, about 7.3% of them appearing once. CDR3 length: 14 amino acids. Per germline, CDR1 MGHRA and CDR2 YSYEKL. Deletions cut 2 bases from V and 0 bases from J, with 7 bases between. V is TRBV4-1 and J is TRBJ1-1; D is unclear. The TCR originated in a man younger than 30 in good health. The specimen was central memory CD4+ T cells from blood. The CDR3 DNA follows: TGCGCCAGCAGCCAACCAGTTCTGAACACTGAAGCTTTCTTT. This codes for CASSQPVLNTEAFF.